Reported below is one T cell receptor beta chain. The antigen remains undetermined. Extracted from the samples, RNA was reverse transcribed into cDNA to serve as the sequencing template. Clones were read by immunoSEQ multiplex PCR, and TCRdb kept only the in-frame ones, dropping some. The sample includes 200,000 to 250,000 clones, roughly 64% seen only once; the top ten take around 4.2%. This specimen belongs to a study of CD8+ T cells in alopecia areata. Study details: Oral tofacitinib, 5 to 10 mg twice daily, was given in an open-label trial. The protocol delivered tofacitinib for 6 to 18 months, then withdrew it for 6 months.

Treatment described: oral pan-JAK inhibitor, 5-10 mg twice daily. Regarding the study as a whole: Whether baseline CD8+ expansion is linked to response remains uncertain, given a single nonresponder.

The CDR3 runs to 15 residues. With 0 bases clipped from V and 4 bases from J, the junction kept 5 bases outside the gene matches. Germline V gene data show CDR1 as MGHRA and CDR2 as YSYEKL. This sequence joins TRBV4-1 and TRBJ1-2, with TRBD1 matching over 7 bases. Material: CD4+ T cells sorted from blood, obtained at week 4, from a patient treated with tofacitinib. This TCR was recovered from a human donor with alopecia areata. The CDR3 bases are TGCGCCAGCAGCCAAGACGGGACAGATTTCTATGGCTACACCTTC. The encoded protein is CASSQDGTDFYGYTF.